This T cell receptor (beta chain) emerged from a study of blood T cell dynamics during melanoma immunotherapy. General study findings and limits: It remained unknown if the driving T cell clones were melanoma-specific.

This CDR3 comprises 13 residues. The V gene's germline CDR1 is MNHEY and CDR2 SMNVEV (reference sequence). The V gene lost 5 bases and the J gene lost 4 bases, with 6 bases spanning the gap. In the case of this clone: Its antigen is not identified.

The method was immunoSEQ multiplex PCR; TCRdb's version includes in-frame clones alone and lacks a portion of them. This table has over 10,000 clones, 90% to 95% appearing once. Indicated time point: pre-treatment baseline. The material was effector memory CD8+ T cells from blood, obtained from a patient treated with checkpoint blockade. V gene TRBV27 combines with J gene TRBJ2-6; D gene unclear. The TCR sequence derives from a human donor with melanoma. Here the CDR3 DNA reads TGTGCCAGCAGTCCGAGGGGGGCCAACGTCCTGACTTTC. This sequence encodes CASSPRGANVLTF.